The rows below give T cell receptor beta chains drawn from one sample of a study of blood T cells in healthy people across ages. One entry per CDR3 protein results from TCRdb running MiXCR on the 5' RACE reads. The sample has 550,000 to 700,000 distinct CDR3 sequences; 27% are singletons. Sequencing input: blood. The source of these receptors is a woman aged 70-85 years in good health. Each CDR3 is given with its conserved first and last residue. The order of the fields is clone size, V gene, J gene, D gene, CDR3 DNA, CDR3 protein. D genes are given only for firm matches. Where a row states a size, it is once, few, many or the class of an expanded clone; other rows omit it.

few	TRBV11-2	TRBJ2-1	TRBD2	TGTGCCAGCAGCTCGGTAGCGGGGAGGGCGGGGCAGTTCTTC	CASSSVAGRAGQFF
NA	TRBV3-1	TRBJ2-7	TRBD2	TGTGCCAGCAGCCAAGGCGGGGGGCCCTACCTCTCCTACGAGCAGTACTTC	CASSQGGGPYLSYEQYF
NA	TRBV6-6	TRBJ2-7	TRBD1	TGTGCCAGCAGTTACTCCGACAGGGGCGAGCAGTACTTC	CASSYSDRGEQYF
NA	TRBV7-9	TRBJ2-1	NA	TGTGCCAGCAGCCTAGAGATGGACAGCAATGAGCAGTTCTTC	CASSLEMDSNEQFF
NA	TRBV5-4	TRBJ1-2	NA	TGTGCCAGCAGCTTGGTGGCAGATAACTATGGCTACACCTTC	CASSLVADNYGYTF
once	TRBV29-1	TRBJ2-2	TRBD2	TGCAGCGTTGGGGAGGGTTTCTCCGGGGAGCTGTTTTTT	CSVGEGFSGELFF
few	TRBV5-1	TRBJ1-1	TRBD1	TGCGCCAGCAGCCCCAGGGGGGTTCCGGCTGAAGCTTTCTTT	CASSPRGVPAEAFF
NA	TRBV5-1	TRBJ2-1	TRBD2	TGCGCCAGCAGGACCCTGACTAGCGGGGAGAATGAGCAGTTCTTC	CASRTLTSGENEQFF
NA	TRBV12-3/TRBV12-4	TRBJ1-3	NA	TGTGCCAGCAGTTTGGAGGGGCCTCGCCCTGGAAACACCATATATTTT	CASSLEGPRPGNTIYF
NA	TRBV7-2	TRBJ2-3	TRBD2	TGTGCCAGCAGCCTAACGGCGACTAGCGGGGGGGCTAACACAGATACGCAGTATTTT	CASSLTATSGGANTDTQYF
NA	TRBV2	TRBJ2-5	NA	TGTGCCAGCAGTGAGGGGGTGGCATATGGAGGGACCCAGCACTTC	CASSEGVAYGGTQHF
NA	TRBV20-1	TRBJ2-7	TRBD2	TGCAGTGCTTCGGGACTATCGCCCTACGAGCAGTACTTC	CSASGLSPYEQYF
NA	TRBV7-3	TRBJ1-5	NA	TGTGCCAGCAGCCTTCTTGGAAGCAACGGGAGCAATCAGCCCCAGCATTTT	CASSLLGSNGSNQPQHF
NA	TRBV20-1	TRBJ2-3	NA	TGCAGTGCTAGAGATATTGGAAACACAGATACGCAGTATTTT	CSARDIGNTDTQYF
once	TRBV29-1	TRBJ1-5	NA	TGCAGCGTTGAAGGAGGGGAGGATCAGCCCCAGCATTTT	CSVEGGEDQPQHF
few	TRBV24-1	TRBJ2-5	TRBD1	TGTGCCACCAGTGAGGGGACAGCCCAAGAGACCCAGTACTTC	CATSEGTAQETQYF
NA	TRBV20-1	TRBJ2-2	NA	TGCAGTGCCCAGAGGGGGAGAGGCGGGGAGCTGTTTTTT	CSAQRGRGGELFF
many	TRBV5-1	TRBJ1-4	TRBD1	TGCGCCAGCAGCTTGGGGACAGGGGAGGAAAAACTGTTTTTT	CASSLGTGEEKLFF
NA	TRBV27	TRBJ1-2	NA	TGTGCCAGCAGTCCACATGGGGGGGGAGGTAGTGGCTACACCTTC	CASSPHGGGGSGYTF
few	TRBV20-1	TRBJ2-1	TRBD2	TGCAGTGCTAGTCTGTCTAGCGGGGGGGCCCAGTCCTACAATGAGCAGTTCTTC	CSASLSSGGAQSYNEQFF
NA	TRBV21-1	TRBJ2-7	NA	TGTGCCAGCAGCAACCGGAGGGGGGGGCAGGGAGACATCATTCCCTCCTACGAGCAGTACTTC	CASSNRRGGQGDIIPSYEQYF
many	TRBV4-1	TRBJ2-7	TRBD2	TGCGCCAGCAGCACAACCACTAGCGGGGGGTTCTACGAGCAGTACTTC	CASSTTTSGGFYEQYF
NA	TRBV7-2	TRBJ2-2	NA	TGTGCCAGCACAGTCACGAACACCGGGGAGCTGTTTTTT	CASTVTNTGELFF
NA	TRBV28	TRBJ1-1	NA	TGTGCCAGCAGTACTCGCGGGGGGACAGAAGCTTTCTTT	CASSTRGGTEAFF
few	TRBV9	TRBJ2-7	NA	TGTGCCAGCAGCGGAAGAGTGGGCGAGCAGTACTTC	CASSGRVGEQYF
few	TRBV4-2	TRBJ2-7	NA	TGTGCCAGCAGCCAAGAGTGGGGGATCCCGTCTTCCTACGAGCAGTACTTC	CASSQEWGIPSSYEQYF
NA	TRBV7-9	TRBJ1-3	NA	TGTGCCAGCAGCCCCATAAGGGGGGCTGGAAACACCATATATTTT	CASSPIRGAGNTIYF
NA	TRBV7-3	TRBJ2-7	NA	TGTGCCAGCAGCCCCACCGCGGGGCCATACGAGCAGTACTTC	CASSPTAGPYEQYF
few	TRBV2	TRBJ2-1	NA	TGTGCCAGCAGCAAGGACTATGACAATGAGCAGTTCTTC	CASSKDYDNEQFF
NA	TRBV6-1	TRBJ2-7	TRBD1	TGTGCCAGCAGTGAACCAGGTGACAGGGTCTACGAGCAGTACTTC	CASSEPGDRVYEQYF
NA	TRBV7-2	TRBJ2-3	NA	TGTGCCAGCGGAAAACTAGATGGCACAGATACGCAGTATTTT	CASGKLDGTDTQYF
NA	TRBV21-1	TRBJ2-7	NA	TGTGCCAGCAGCCCCCGGGAGGCCTACGAGCAGTACTTC	CASSPREAYEQYF
NA	TRBV3-1	TRBJ2-7	NA	TGTGCCAGCAGCCGGGACCACTCCTACGAGCAGTACTTC	CASSRDHSYEQYF
few	TRBV20-1	TRBJ2-5	NA	TGCAGTGCGTACCGGGGGTCCCCAGAGACCCAGTACTTC	CSAYRGSPETQYF
NA	TRBV29-1	TRBJ2-5	TRBD2	TGCAGCGTTGAAGTTAGGGGACTAGCGGGGGGGCAAGAGACCCAGTACTTC	CSVEVRGLAGGQETQYF
NA	TRBV20-1	TRBJ2-7	NA	TGCGGTGCTAGAGTCTCCGGGAACTCCTACGAGCAGTACTTC	CGARVSGNSYEQYF
NA	TRBV5-5	TRBJ1-4	TRBD1	TGTGCCAGCAGCCGATTTTCCCCCGGGACAGGGGGCAAAAATGAAAAACTGTTTTTT	CASSRFSPGTGGKNEKLFF
few	TRBV7-8	TRBJ1-2	TRBD1	TGTGCCAGCAGCGTGACAGGGGGCAATGACTATGGCTACACCTTC	CASSVTGGNDYGYTF
few	TRBV10-3	TRBJ1-4	NA	TGTGCCATCAGGGCTCAAGGGATCAGTGAAAAACTGTTTTTT	CAIRAQGISEKLFF
few	TRBV6-2/TRBV6-3	TRBJ1-1	NA	TGTGCCAGCAGCACTACCACAGGGAGGACTGAAGCTTTCTTT	CASSTTTGRTEAFF
few	TRBV20-1	TRBJ2-5	NA	TGCAGTGCTAGAGATAGCGCACCAGAGACCCAGTACTTC	CSARDSAPETQYF
few	TRBV5-5	TRBJ1-2	NA	TGTGCCAGCAGCCCCAGCACAACAGGGAACTATGGCTACACCTTC	CASSPSTTGNYGYTF
NA	TRBV7-2	TRBJ2-2	NA	TGTGCCAGCAGCCCAAGGATCACCGGGGAGCTGTTTTTT	CASSPRITGELFF
NA	TRBV20-1	TRBJ2-7	TRBD2	TGCAGTGCAGTAGCGGGGGACGGGGTCTACGAGCAGTACTTC	CSAVAGDGVYEQYF
NA	TRBV6-6	TRBJ2-1	TRBD1	TGTGCCAGCAGTGGACAGGTAGACAATGAGCAGTTCTTC	CASSGQVDNEQFF